Following are 18 T cell receptor beta chains from one sample sequenced in a study of OX40 agonist ivuxolimab in advanced cancers. TCRdb's table, derived via immunoSEQ multiplex PCR, lists solely in-frame clones and lacks some. The table shows tens of thousands of clones, with roughly 80% occurring only once. The sample consisted of CD4+ or CD8+ T cells sorted from blood, taken in a trial of the OX40 agonist ivuxolimab. The receptor set was obtained from an adult with an advanced solid tumor such as melanoma, head and neck, liver or kidney cancer.

This clone occurred once. The V gene is TRBV5-6, the J gene TRBJ1-2; 8 bases map to TRBD1. Germline CDR1 SGHDT, CDR2 YYEEEE. The CDR3 loop spans 14 amino acids. Trimming removed 5 bases from V and 4 bases from J; junction bases left unmatched: 7. The CDR3 coding sequence is TGTGCCAGCAGGGACAGGGACTCAACCTATGGCTACACCTTC. This sequence encodes CASRDRDSTYGYTF.

The chain recombines TRBV19 with TRBJ1-1, with a weak D call TRBD1 (6 bases). The CDR3 consists of 16 residues. Deletions cut 5 bases from V and 0 bases from J, with 16 bases between. Germline CDR1 LNHDA, CDR2 SQIVND (reference sequence). CDR3 sequence reads: CASSFAHRALNTEAFF. For the CDR3, the DNA is TGTGCCAGTAGTTTTGCCCACAGGGCGCTGAACACTGAAGCTTTCTTT.

The rearrangement links TRBV29-1 to TRBJ2-1; D remains unclear. The CDR3 consists of 13 residues. Trimming cost V 4 bases and J 5 bases, with 12 bases left between them. Looked up from germline, CDR1 is SQVTM and CDR2 is ANQGSEA. CDR3 nucleotides: TGCAGCGTTGGAAGGCAGTTTCACAATGAGCAGTTCTTC. Its translation: CSVGRQFHNEQFF.

Concerning this clone itself: The junction departs from the called germline gene at one end, perhaps through a read error. V usage is TRBV4-1 and J usage is TRBJ1-1; D not resolved. Germline V gene lookup returns CDR1 MGHRA and CDR2 YSYEKL. This CDR3 has 12 residues. The CDR3 protein is CASSQAYTEAFF. The CDR3 DNA reads as TGCGCCAGCAGCCAGGCCTACACAGAAGCTTTCTTT.

The chain recombines TRBV27 with TRBJ2-3; TRBD1 might be the D (7 bases). CDR3 length: 14 amino acids. Germline assignment: CDR1 MNHEY and CDR2 SMNVEV (reference sequence). V was pared by 7 bases and J by 7 bases, with 18 bases between. In DNA, the CDR3 is TGTGCCAGCAAAGGGAGGAGACAGGGATATACGCAGTATTTT. Its translation is CASKGRRQGYTQYF.

The chain employs TRBV2 and TRBJ1-1, with D unclear. The V and J ends lost 4 bases and 3 bases respectively, with 3 bases between them. CDR1 is SNHLY and CDR2 is FYNNEI in the germline V gene. The CDR3 extends over 11 amino acids. CDR3 protein: CASSVDTEAFF. CDR3 bases: TGTGCCAGCAGTGTCGACACTGAAGCTTTCTTT.

The chain links TRBV6-4 to TRBJ1-5, with unresolved D. Germline V lookup: CDR1 MRHNA, CDR2 SNTAGT. V was shortened by 6 bases and J by 5 bases, with 11 bases between the two germline ends. The CDR3 is 13 amino acids. The CDR3 region is CASSLEGDQPQHF. The CDR3 DNA sequence: TGTGCCAGCAGCCTAGAGGGAGATCAGCCCCAGCATTTT.

The J gene is TRBJ1-5, the V gene TRBV11-2, with a tentative D call TRBD1 (6 bases). The CDR3 totals 15 residues. Germline-derived CDR1 and CDR2 are SGHAT and FQNNGV. The germline V and J ends were trimmed by 2 bases and 3 bases, with 11 bases remaining between them. DNA of the CDR3: TGTGCCAGCAGCTTAATTGGGGGGCTCAATCAGCCCCAGCATTTT. It codes for CASSLIGGLNQPQHF. Using reference TRBV11-2 and TRBJ1-5 for the parts outside the CDR3, the full variable domain is EAGVAQSPRYKIIEKRQSVAFWCNPISGHATLYWYQQILGQGPKLLIQFQNNGVVDDSQLPKDRFSAERLKGVDSTLKIQPAKLEDSAVYLCASSLIGGLNQPQHFGDGTRLSIL.

This chain joins TRBV6-1 and TRBJ1-4; weak D call: TRBD1 (5 bases). V lost 2 bases and J lost 2, with 12 bases in between. The CDR3 consists of 16 residues. Germline V lookup: CDR1 MNHNS, CDR2 SASEGT. The CDR3, as DNA: TGTGCCAGCAGTGAATCTGGGGCGGGCACTAATGAAAAACTGTTTTTT. As protein: CASSESGAGTNEKLFF.

The gene calls are TRBV7-6 and TRBJ2-5; 7 bases line up with TRBD2. CDR3 length: 14 amino acids. Trimming at V came to 0 bases and at J to 4 bases, leaving 2 bases not matched to a gene. The germline V gene has CDR1 SGHVS and CDR2 FNYEAQ. The CDR3 region has the DNA TGTGCCAGCAGCTTAGCGGGGGGGTCAGAGACCCAGTACTTC. Translation gives CASSLAGGSETQYF.

This clone was detected a few times. The chain has TRBV7-2 and TRBJ2-1, with 12 bases aligning to TRBD2. Germline V gene lookup returns CDR1 SGHTA and CDR2 FQGNSA. The CDR3 has 17 amino acids. V dropped 5 bases and J dropped 7; count of bases not matched to a gene: 12. As DNA, the CDR3 is TGTGCCAGCAGCCCAACTTCTAGCGGGGGGGCCAGGAATGAGCAGTTCTTC. It encodes CASSPTSSGGARNEQFF.

This chain joins TRBV14 and TRBJ1-6; the D gene is possibly TRBD1 (5 bases). Trimming removed 1 base from V and 5 bases from J, with 12 bases in between. From germline, CDR1 is SGHDN and CDR2 FVKESK. CDR3 length: 16 amino acids. CDR3 amino acids: CASSQVQGSDNSPLHF. The CDR3 coding sequence is TGTGCCAGCAGCCAAGTGCAGGGTTCGGATAATTCACCCCTCCACTTT. The entire variable domain, with the rest obtained from reference TRBV14 and TRBJ1-6, is as follows: EAGVTQFPSHSVIEKGQTVTLRCDPISGHDNLYWYRRVMGKEIKFLLHFVKESKQDESGMPNNRFLAERTGGTYSTLKVQPAELEDSGVYFCASSQVQGSDNSPLHFGNGTRLTVT.

The gene calls are TRBV6-5 and TRBJ2-7, with D possibly matching TRBD1 (5 bases). V was clipped by 4 bases and J by 2 bases, with 18 bases between them. Germline CDR1 is MNHEY and CDR2 is SVGAGI. The CDR3 extends over 16 amino acids. CDR3 residues: CASSSQGATWAYEQYF. DNA for the CDR3: TGTGCCAGCAGTTCGCAGGGTGCTACCTGGGCCTACGAGCAGTACTTC.

The chain joins TRBV5-4 to TRBJ2-4, with a weak D call TRBD1 (6 bases). This CDR3 spans 15 amino acids. Germline V gives CDR1 SGHNT, CDR2 YYREEE (reference sequence). Trimming took off 3 bases at V and 0 bases at J, with 10 bases between the two ends. This CDR3 is CASSSQDRAKNIQYF. Here the CDR3 DNA reads TGTGCCAGCAGCTCCCAGGACAGAGCCAAAAACATTCAGTACTTC.

The V gene is TRBV6-4, the J gene TRBJ1-2, with TRBD1 matching 8 bases. Germline loops: CDR1 MRHNA, CDR2 SNTAGT. The junction had 11 bases not matched to a gene; V was cut back by 7 bases and J by 4 bases. This CDR3 contains 15 residues. The CDR3 region has the DNA TGTGCCAGCAAGGGTAAAGGACAGGGTCCCTATGGCTACACCTTC. Its protein product is CASKGKGQGPYGYTF.

The V call is TRBV12-5, the J call TRBJ2-2, with D unresolved. V was clipped by 3 bases and J by 1 base, with 3 bases between them. The CDR3 length is 13 residues. Germline-derived CDR1 and CDR2 are LGHNT and FRNRAP. The CDR3 loop reads CASGFENTGELFF. As DNA, the CDR3 is TGTGCTAGTGGTTTTGAGAACACCGGGGAGCTGTTTTTT.

The chain combines TRBV19 with TRBJ2-7; D is perhaps TRBD2 (7 bases). Germline assignment: CDR1 LNHDA and CDR2 SQIVND (reference sequence). V was shortened by 3 bases and J by 2 bases, with 14 bases between the two germline ends. This CDR3 has 15 residues. This CDR3 is CASSMKGEGTYEQYF. Written as DNA, the CDR3 is TGTGCCAGTAGTATGAAGGGGGAGGGAACCTACGAGCAGTACTTC.

The J gene is TRBJ1-2, the V gene TRBV28; tentative D call: TRBD1 (6 bases). The V and J ends lost 1 base and 3 bases respectively, with 12 bases between them. Germline V lookup: CDR1 MDHEN, CDR2 SYDVKM. The CDR3 loop spans 15 amino acids. CDR3 loop: CASSLSGGPDYGYTF. Written as DNA, the CDR3 is TGTGCCAGCAGTTTATCTGGGGGCCCAGACTATGGCTACACCTTC.